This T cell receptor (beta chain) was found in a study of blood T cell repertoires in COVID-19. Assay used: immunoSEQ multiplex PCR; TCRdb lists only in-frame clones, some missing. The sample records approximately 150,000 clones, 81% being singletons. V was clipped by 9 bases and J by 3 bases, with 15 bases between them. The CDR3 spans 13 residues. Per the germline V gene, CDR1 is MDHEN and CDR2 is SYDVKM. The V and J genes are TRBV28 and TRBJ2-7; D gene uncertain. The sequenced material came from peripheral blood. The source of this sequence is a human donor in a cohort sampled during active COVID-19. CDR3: CASARGSVYEQYF. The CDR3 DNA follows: TGTGCCAGTGCTAGAGGCAGCGTCTACGAGCAGTACTTC.